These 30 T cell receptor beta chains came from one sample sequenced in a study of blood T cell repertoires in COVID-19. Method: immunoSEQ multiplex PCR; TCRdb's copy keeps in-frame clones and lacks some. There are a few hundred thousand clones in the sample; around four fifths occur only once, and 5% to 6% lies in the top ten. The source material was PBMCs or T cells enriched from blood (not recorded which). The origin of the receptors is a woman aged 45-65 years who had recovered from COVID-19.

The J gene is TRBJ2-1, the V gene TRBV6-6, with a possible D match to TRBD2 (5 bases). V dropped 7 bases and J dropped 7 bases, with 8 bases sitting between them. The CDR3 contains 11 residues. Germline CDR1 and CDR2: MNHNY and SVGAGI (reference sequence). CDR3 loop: CASTRGNEQFF. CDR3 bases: TGTGCCAGCACGCGAGGGAATGAGCAGTTCTTC.

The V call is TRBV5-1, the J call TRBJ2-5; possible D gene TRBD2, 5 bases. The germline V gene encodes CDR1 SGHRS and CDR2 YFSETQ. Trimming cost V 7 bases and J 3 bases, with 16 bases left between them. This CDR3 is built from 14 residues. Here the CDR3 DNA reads TGCGCCAGCTCACCAGGCGAGGGAAAAGAGACCCAGTACTTC. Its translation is CASSPGEGKETQYF.

The chain's CDR3 is CASSQDEGQGRNTEAFF. In DNA, the CDR3 is TGTGCCAGCAGCCAAGACGAAGGACAGGGGAGGAACACTGAAGCTTTCTTT. The V and J genes are TRBV4-2 and TRBJ1-1; 9 bases are shared with TRBD1. The germline CDR1 and CDR2 sequences are LGHNA and YNFKEQ. With 0 bases clipped from V and 1 base from J, the junction kept 6 bases outside the gene matches. CDR3 length: 17 residues.

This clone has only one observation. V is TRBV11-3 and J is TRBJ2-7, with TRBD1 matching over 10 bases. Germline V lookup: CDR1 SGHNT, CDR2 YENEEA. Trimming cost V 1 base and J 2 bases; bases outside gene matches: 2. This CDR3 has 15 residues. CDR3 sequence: CASSLGQGAAYEQYF. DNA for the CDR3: TGTGCCAGCAGCTTAGGACAGGGGGCGGCCTACGAGCAGTACTTC. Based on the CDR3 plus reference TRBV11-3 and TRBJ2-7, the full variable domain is EAGVVQSPRYKIIEKKQPVAFWCNPISGHNTLYWYLQNLGQGPELLIRYENEEAVDDSQLPKDRFSAERLKGVDSTLKIQPAELGDSAVYLCASSLGQGAAYEQYFGPGTRLTVT.

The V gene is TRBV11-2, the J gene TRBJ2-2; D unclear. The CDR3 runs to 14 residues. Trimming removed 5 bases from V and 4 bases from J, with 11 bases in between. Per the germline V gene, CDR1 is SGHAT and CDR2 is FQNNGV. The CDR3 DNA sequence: TGTGCCAGCAGCCCCCCTTTAATCACCGGGGAGCTGTTTTTT. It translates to CASSPPLITGELFF.

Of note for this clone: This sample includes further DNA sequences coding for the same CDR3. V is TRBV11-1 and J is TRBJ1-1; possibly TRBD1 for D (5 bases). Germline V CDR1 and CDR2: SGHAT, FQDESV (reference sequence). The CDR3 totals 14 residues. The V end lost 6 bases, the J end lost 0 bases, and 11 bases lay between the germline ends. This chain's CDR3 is CASSLGRVNTEAFF. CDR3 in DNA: TGTGCCAGCAGTCTTGGCAGGGTGAACACTGAAGCTTTCTTT.

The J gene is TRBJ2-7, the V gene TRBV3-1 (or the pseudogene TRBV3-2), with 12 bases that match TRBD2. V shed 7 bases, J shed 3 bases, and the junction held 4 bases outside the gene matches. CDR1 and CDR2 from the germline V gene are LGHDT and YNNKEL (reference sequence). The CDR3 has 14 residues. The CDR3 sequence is CASTLAGGNYEQYF. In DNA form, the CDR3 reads TGTGCCAGCACCCTAGCGGGGGGGAACTACGAGCAGTACTTC.

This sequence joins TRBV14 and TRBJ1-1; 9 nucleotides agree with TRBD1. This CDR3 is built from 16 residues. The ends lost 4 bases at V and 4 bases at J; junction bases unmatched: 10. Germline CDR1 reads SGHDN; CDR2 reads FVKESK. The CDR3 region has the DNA TGTGCCAGCAGCCCTCACAGGGGGCTCGTAAGCACTGAAGCTTTCTTT. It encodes CASSPHRGLVSTEAFF.

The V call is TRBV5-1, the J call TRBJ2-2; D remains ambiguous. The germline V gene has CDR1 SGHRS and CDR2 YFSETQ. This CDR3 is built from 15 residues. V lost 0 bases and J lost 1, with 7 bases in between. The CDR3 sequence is CASSLGSGNTGELFF. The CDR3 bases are TGCGCCAGCAGCTTGGGTTCGGGGAACACCGGGGAGCTGTTTTTT. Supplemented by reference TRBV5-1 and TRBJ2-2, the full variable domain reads KAGVTQTPRYLIKTRGQQVTLSCSPISGHRSVSWYQQTPGQGLQFLFEYFSETQRNKGNFPGRFSGRQFSNSRSEMNVSTLELGDSALYLCASSLGSGNTGELFFGEGSRLTVL.

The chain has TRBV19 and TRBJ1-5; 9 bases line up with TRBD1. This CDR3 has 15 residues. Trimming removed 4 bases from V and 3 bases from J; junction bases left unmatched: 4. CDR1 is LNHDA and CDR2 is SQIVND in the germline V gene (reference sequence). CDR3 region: CASSSRDRVNQPQHF. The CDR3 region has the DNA TGTGCCAGTAGTAGCCGGGACAGGGTCAATCAGCCCCAGCATTTT. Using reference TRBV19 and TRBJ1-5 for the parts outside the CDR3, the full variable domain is DGGITQSPKYLFRKEGQNVTLSCEQNLNHDAMYWYRQDPGQGLRLIYYSQIVNDFQKGDIAEGYSVSREKKESFPLTVTSAQKNPTAFYLCASSSRDRVNQPQHFGDGTRLSIL.

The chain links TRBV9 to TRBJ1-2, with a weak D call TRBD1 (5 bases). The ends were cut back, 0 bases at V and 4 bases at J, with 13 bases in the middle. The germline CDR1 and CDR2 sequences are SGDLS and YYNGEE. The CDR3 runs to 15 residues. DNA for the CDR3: TGTGCCAGCAGCGTAGGACAGAGAAGTAGCTATGGCTACACCTTC. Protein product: CASSVGQRSSYGYTF. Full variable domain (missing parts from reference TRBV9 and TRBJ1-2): DSGVTQTPKHLITATGQRVTLRCSPRSGDLSVYWYQQSLDQGLQFLIQYYNGEERAKGNILERFSAQQFPDLHSELNLSSLELGDSALYFCASSVGQRSSYGYTFGSGTRLTVV.

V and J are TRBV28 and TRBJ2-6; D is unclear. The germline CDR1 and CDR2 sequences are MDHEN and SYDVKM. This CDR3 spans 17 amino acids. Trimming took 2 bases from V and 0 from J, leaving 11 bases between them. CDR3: CASSLGILSSGANVLTF. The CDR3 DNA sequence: TGTGCCAGCAGTTTAGGTATCCTAAGCTCTGGGGCCAACGTCCTGACTTTC.

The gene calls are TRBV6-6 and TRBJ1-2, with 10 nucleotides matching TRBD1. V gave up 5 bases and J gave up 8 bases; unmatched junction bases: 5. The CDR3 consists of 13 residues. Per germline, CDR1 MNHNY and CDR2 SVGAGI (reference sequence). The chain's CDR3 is CASSRQGAQGYTF. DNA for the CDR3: TGTGCCAGCAGTCGACAGGGGGCGCAGGGCTACACCTTC.

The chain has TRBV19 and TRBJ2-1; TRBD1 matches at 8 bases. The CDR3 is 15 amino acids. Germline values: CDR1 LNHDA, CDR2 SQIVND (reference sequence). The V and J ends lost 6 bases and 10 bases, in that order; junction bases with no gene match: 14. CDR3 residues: CASSLGGQGAREQFF. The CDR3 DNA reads TGTGCCAGTAGCCTAGGGGGGCAGGGGGCACGAGAGCAGTTCTTC.

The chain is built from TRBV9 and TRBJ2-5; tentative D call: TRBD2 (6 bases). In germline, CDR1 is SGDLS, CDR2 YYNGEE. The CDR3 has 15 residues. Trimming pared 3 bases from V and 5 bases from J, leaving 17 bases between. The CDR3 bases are TGTGCCAGCAGCGGGGGGACTTCTCAGGCGGAGACCCAGTACTTC. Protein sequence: CASSGGTSQAETQYF. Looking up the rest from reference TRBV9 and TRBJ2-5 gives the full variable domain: DSGVTQTPKHLITATGQRVTLRCSPRSGDLSVYWYQQSLDQGLQFLIQYYNGEERAKGNILERFSAQQFPDLHSELNLSSLELGDSALYFCASSGGTSQAETQYFGPGTRLLVL.

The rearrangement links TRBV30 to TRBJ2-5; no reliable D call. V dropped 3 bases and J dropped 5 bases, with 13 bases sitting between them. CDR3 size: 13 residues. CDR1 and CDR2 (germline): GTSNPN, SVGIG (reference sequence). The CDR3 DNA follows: TGTGCCTGGAGCCGACAAGGCTGGGAGACCCAGTACTTC. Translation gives CAWSRQGWETQYF.

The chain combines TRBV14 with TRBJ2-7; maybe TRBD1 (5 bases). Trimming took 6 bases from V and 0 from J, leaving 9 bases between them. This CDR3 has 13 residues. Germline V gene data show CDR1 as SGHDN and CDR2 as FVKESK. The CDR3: CASSRTNSYEQYF. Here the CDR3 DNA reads TGTGCCAGCAGTCGGACAAACTCCTACGAGCAGTACTTC.

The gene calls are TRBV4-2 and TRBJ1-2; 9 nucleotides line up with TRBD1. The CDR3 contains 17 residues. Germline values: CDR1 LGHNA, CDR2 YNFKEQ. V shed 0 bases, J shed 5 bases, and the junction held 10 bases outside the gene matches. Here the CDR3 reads CASSQESTSGQGYGYTF. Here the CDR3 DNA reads TGTGCCAGCAGCCAAGAGTCGACCTCGGGACAGGGATATGGCTACACCTTC.

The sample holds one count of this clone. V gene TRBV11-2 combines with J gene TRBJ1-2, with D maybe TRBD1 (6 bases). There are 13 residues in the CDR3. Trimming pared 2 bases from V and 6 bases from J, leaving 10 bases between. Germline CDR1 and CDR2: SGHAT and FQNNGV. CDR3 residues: CASSLFEGDGYTF. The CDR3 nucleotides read TGTGCCAGCAGCTTATTTGAGGGGGATGGCTACACCTTC.

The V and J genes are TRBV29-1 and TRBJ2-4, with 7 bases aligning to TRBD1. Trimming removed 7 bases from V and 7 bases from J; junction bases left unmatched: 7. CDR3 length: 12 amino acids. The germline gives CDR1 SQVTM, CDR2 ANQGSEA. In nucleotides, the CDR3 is TGCAGCGCCCGGACAGGAGCTAACATTCAGTACTTC. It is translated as CSARTGANIQYF.

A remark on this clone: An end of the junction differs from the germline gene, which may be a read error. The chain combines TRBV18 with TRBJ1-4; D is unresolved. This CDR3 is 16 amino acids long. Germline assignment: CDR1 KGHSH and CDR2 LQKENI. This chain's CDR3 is CASSPPRATTNEKLFF. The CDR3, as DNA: TGTGCCAGCTCCCCACCGCGAGCAACAACTAATGAAAAACTGTTTTTT.

CDR3 bases: TGTGCCAGCAGCTTGGATCAGGGTCGTTTTCAGCCCCAGCATTTT. Translating it yields CASSLDQGRFQPQHF. This rearrangement joins TRBV5-5 to TRBJ1-5; a possible D gene is TRBD1 (5 bases). V was trimmed by 0 bases and J by 6 bases, leaving 13 bases between them. In germline, CDR1 is SGHKS, CDR2 YYEKEE (reference sequence). The CDR3 extends over 15 amino acids.

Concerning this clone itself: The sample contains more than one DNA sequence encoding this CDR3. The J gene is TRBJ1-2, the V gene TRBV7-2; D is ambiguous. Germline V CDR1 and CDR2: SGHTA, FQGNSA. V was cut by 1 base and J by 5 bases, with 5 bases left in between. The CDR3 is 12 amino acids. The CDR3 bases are TGTGCCAGCAGCTTAGGGAGTTATGGCTACACCTTC. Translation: CASSLGSYGYTF.

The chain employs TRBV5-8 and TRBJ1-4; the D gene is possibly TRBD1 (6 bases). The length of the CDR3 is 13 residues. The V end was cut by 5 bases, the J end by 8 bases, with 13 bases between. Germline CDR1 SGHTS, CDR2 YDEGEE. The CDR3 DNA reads TGTGCCAGCAGAGTACAGGGTCGGGAAAAACTGTTTTTT. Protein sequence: CASRVQGREKLFF.

In DNA, the CDR3 is TGCAGTGCTAGTCGGCAGGGAAATCAGCCCCAGCATTTT. Protein sequence: CSASRQGNQPQHF. The chain combines TRBV20-1 with TRBJ1-5; the D gene is possibly TRBD1 (5 bases). CDR3 length: 13 residues. CDR1 and CDR2 (germline): DFQATT, SNEGSKA (reference sequence). The V end lost 3 bases, the J end lost 4 bases, and 10 bases lay between the germline ends.

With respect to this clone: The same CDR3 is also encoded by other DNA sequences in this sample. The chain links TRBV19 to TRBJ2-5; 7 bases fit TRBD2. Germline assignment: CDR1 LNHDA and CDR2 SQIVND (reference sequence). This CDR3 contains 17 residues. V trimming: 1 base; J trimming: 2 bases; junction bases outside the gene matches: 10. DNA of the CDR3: TGTGCCAGTAGTATAGGGTTAGCGGGTTTAACGCAAGAGACCCAGTACTTC. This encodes CASSIGLAGLTQETQYF.

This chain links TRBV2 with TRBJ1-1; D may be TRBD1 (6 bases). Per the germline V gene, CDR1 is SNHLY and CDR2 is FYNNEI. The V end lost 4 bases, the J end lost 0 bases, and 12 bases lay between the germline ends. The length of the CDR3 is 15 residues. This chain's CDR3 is CASSGFGGLNTEAFF. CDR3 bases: TGTGCCAGCAGTGGTTTTGGGGGCCTGAACACTGAAGCTTTCTTT.

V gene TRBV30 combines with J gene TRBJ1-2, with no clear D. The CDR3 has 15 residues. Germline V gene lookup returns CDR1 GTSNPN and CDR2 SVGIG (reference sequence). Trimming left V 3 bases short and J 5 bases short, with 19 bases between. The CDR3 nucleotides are TGTGCCTGGAGGGAAACACTAGGGCCGAGGTATGGCTACACCTTC. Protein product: CAWRETLGPRYGYTF.

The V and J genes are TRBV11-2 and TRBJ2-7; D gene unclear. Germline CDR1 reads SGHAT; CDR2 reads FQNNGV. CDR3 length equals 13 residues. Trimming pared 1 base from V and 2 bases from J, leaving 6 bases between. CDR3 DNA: TGTGCCAGCAGCTTAGTAGATACCTACGAGCAGTACTTC. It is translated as CASSLVDTYEQYF.

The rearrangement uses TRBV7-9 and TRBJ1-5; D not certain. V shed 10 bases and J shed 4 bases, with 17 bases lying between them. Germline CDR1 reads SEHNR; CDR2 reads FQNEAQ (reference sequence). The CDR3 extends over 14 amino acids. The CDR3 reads CAIQPGSGNQPQHF. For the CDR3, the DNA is TGTGCCATCCAGCCTGGGAGTGGGAATCAGCCCCAGCATTTT.